The 3 T cell receptor beta chains reported below all come from one sample, sequenced in a study of T-cell reconstitution after alpha-beta-depleted transplantation in children. The library targeted TCRbeta and was prepared with unique molecular identifiers. TCRdb analysed the PCR reads with MiXCR anew, one entry per CDR3 protein. The sample yields 450,000 to 500,000 distinct CDR3 sequences, around an eighth seen once. Sequenced material: PBMCs from the stem cell graft donor, taken from the stem cell graft. These receptors were taken from a human donor who donated a stem cell graft to a child with combined immunodeficiency.

This clonotype has at least ten counts. The V and J genes are TRBV9 and TRBJ2-6; D unresolved. CDR1 is SGDLS and CDR2 is YYNGEE in the germline V gene. The CDR3 is made up of 15 amino acids. V shed 3 bases and J shed 0 bases, with 7 bases lying between them. CDR3 DNA: TGTGCCAGCAGCGGAGTACCCTCTGGGGCCAACGTCCTGACTTTC. The encoded protein is CASSGVPSGANVLTF.

This clonotype was seen ten or more times. One end of the junction does not line up with germline, which may come from a read error. The chain employs TRBV20-1 and TRBJ2-3; the match to TRBD2 covers 8 bases. In germline, CDR1 is DFQATT, CDR2 SNEGSKA (reference sequence). The CDR3 loop spans 18 amino acids. DNA for the CDR3: TGCAGTGCCCAAATGGGTCTAGCGGGTCCCTGGGGCACAGATACGCAATATTTT. Amino acid sequence: CSAQMGLAGPWGTDTQYF.

Many counts were recorded for this clonotype. The chain couples TRBV12-3 or TRBV12-4 to TRBJ2-3; D is possibly TRBD1 or TRBD2 (5 bases each). Trimming removed 6 bases at V and 2 bases at J, with 12 bases between. This CDR3 is 14 amino acids long. The CDR3 reads CASSFTGATDTQYF. Here the CDR3 DNA reads TGTGCCAGCAGCTTCACCGGGGCCACAGATACGCAGTATTTT.